The 21 T cell receptor beta chains presented below share a single source sample, sequenced in a study of CD8 T cells in Susac syndrome (dated by TCRdb to the late 2010s). The receptor library was made with the immunoSEQ multiplex PCR assay. RNA was extracted using the RNeasy kit, and roughly 0.5 to 1 microgram was reverse transcribed with random hexamers. Using fastp at Q25 and MiXCR, TCRdb reprocessed the public reads and kept productive beta chains. Identical CDR3 protein sequences are pooled into one entry, listed with their most common genes and DNA. This sample gives more than 100,000 distinct CDR3 sequences in total; 65% to 90% of them show up just once. The ten largest make up roughly 0.5% of the sample. The sample was CD8+ T cells from PBMCs. Source of these receptors: a human donor with multiple sclerosis.

Here the CDR3 DNA reads TGCAGCGTTGAAAAAGGACCGCGTATCGGTTACAATGAGCAGTTCTTC. Translation: CSVEKGPRIGYNEQFF. The chain carries TRBV29-1 and TRBJ2-1; no reliable D call. V dropped 2 bases and J dropped 4 bases, with 18 bases sitting between them. Germline-derived CDR1 and CDR2 are SQVTM and ANQGSEA. This CDR3 has 16 residues.

The V and J genes are TRBV24-1 and TRBJ1-2; 12 bases fit TRBD1. The CDR3 is 17 amino acids. Germline CDR1 and CDR2: KGHDR and SFDVKD. With 3 bases clipped from V and 3 bases from J, the junction kept 7 bases outside the gene matches. The CDR3 protein is CATSDPGTGGADYGYTF. In nucleotides, the CDR3 is TGTGCCACCAGTGATCCCGGGACAGGGGGCGCCGACTATGGCTACACCTTC.

The chain has TRBV10-3 and TRBJ1-2, with unresolved D. The ends were cut back, 4 bases at V and 2 bases at J, with 11 bases in the middle. The CDR3 runs to 14 residues. CDR1 is ENHRY, CDR2 SYGVKD, per germline. CDR3 amino acids: CAISGTTMNYGYTF. CDR3 DNA: TGTGCCATCAGTGGCACTACCATGAACTATGGCTACACCTTC.

This chain connects TRBV27 to TRBJ2-1; possibly TRBD2 for D (6 bases). The germline gives CDR1 MNHEY, CDR2 SMNVEV (reference sequence). Trimming removed 2 bases from V and 5 bases from J, with 13 bases in between. This CDR3 region has 15 residues. The CDR3 reads CASSLDGTRHNEQFF. The CDR3 DNA reads TGTGCCAGCAGTTTAGATGGGACTCGACACAATGAGCAGTTCTTC.

This clonotype was seen only once. This chain joins TRBV24-1 and TRBJ2-2; TRBD2 matches 8 bases. The CDR3 is 13 amino acids. Germline CDR1 reads KGHDR; CDR2 reads SFDVKD. The V and J ends lost 4 bases and 6 bases, in that order; junction bases with no gene match: 0. In DNA, the CDR3 is TGTGCCACCAGTGACGGGGGGGCCGGGGAGCTGTTTTTT. It specifies CATSDGGAGELFF.

V and J are TRBV16 and TRBJ1-5, with no clear D. Per germline, CDR1 KGHSY and CDR2 FQNENV. This CDR3 spans 11 amino acids. V lost 5 bases, J lost 6 bases, and 5 bases lay in between. The CDR3: CASSGGQPQHF. CDR3 in DNA: TGTGCCAGCAGCGGAGGTCAGCCCCAGCATTTT.

The chain couples TRBV7-2 to TRBJ2-1, with 11 nucleotides matching TRBD2. Trimming cost V 3 bases and J 6 bases; bases outside gene matches: 1. In germline, CDR1 is SGHTA, CDR2 FQGNSA. The CDR3 extends over 14 amino acids. CDR3 sequence: CASSFSGGGNEQFF. CDR3 sequence (DNA): TGTGCCAGCAGCTTTAGCGGGGGGGGCAATGAGCAGTTCTTC.

The gene calls are TRBV24-1 and TRBJ2-1; 16 bases are a match to TRBD2. V lost 5 bases, J lost 0 bases, and 6 bases stayed unmatched. This CDR3 has 19 residues. CDR1 KGHDR and CDR2 SFDVKD come from the germline V gene. This CDR3 reads CATSASGLAGGSSYNEQFF. The DNA for the CDR3 is TGTGCCACCAGTGCCTCGGGACTAGCGGGAGGGAGCTCCTACAATGAGCAGTTCTTC.

The gene calls are TRBV7-2 and TRBJ1-2; D call uncertain. The germline V gene has CDR1 SGHTA and CDR2 FQGNSA. The V gene lost 4 bases and the J gene lost 4 bases, with 16 bases spanning the gap. The CDR3 is 15 residues long. CDR3 protein: CASSSLPDSIYGYTF. Written as DNA, the CDR3 is TGTGCCAGCAGCTCCCTTCCAGATTCTATCTATGGCTACACCTTC.

This clonotype came up a few times. This chain links TRBV12-3 or TRBV12-4 with TRBJ2-7, with a possible D match to TRBD1 (7 bases). The CDR3 is made up of 14 amino acids. V lost 5 bases to trimming and J lost 8 bases, with 19 bases between them. The CDR3 spells CASSLYWTGGKQYF. The CDR3 nucleotides read TGTGCCAGCAGTCTATACTGGACAGGCGGGAAGCAGTACTTC.

The V call is TRBV7-8, the J call TRBJ2-1, with 16 bases aligning to TRBD2. Germline V gives CDR1 SGHVS, CDR2 FQNEAQ. The CDR3 is 16 amino acids. Trimming removed 4 bases from V and 8 bases from J; junction bases left unmatched: 5. The CDR3 DNA reads as TGTGCCAGCAGCTCCCTGGGACTAGCGGGAGGGGATGAGCAGTTCTTC. Encoded protein: CASSSLGLAGGDEQFF.

In this sample, this clonotype turned up a few times. This chain connects TRBV30 to TRBJ2-3; D is perhaps TRBD1 (6 bases). Trimming took off 6 bases at V and 7 bases at J, with 14 bases between the two ends. CDR1 is GTSNPN, CDR2 SVGIG, per germline (reference sequence). CDR3 length equals 12 residues. The CDR3: CACLDRTNTQYF. The CDR3 DNA is TGTGCCTGTCTCGACAGGACAAATACGCAGTATTTT.

The chain carries TRBV4-1 and TRBJ1-1; no definite D call. The V end was cut by 1 base, the J end by 1 base, with 16 bases between. Per the germline V gene, CDR1 is MGHRA and CDR2 is YSYEKL. CDR3 length: 17 amino acids. The CDR3 region is CASSQVSPWSGNTEAFF. The CDR3 bases are TGCGCCAGCAGCCAAGTCTCCCCCTGGTCGGGGAACACTGAAGCTTTCTTT.

The J gene is TRBJ2-2, the V gene TRBV4-1; unclear D gene. The CDR3 consists of 16 residues. From germline, CDR1 is MGHRA and CDR2 YSYEKL. V gave up 0 bases and J gave up 0 bases, with 8 bases separating them. The DNA for the CDR3 is TGCGCCAGCAGCCAAGATAGCCGACCGAACACCGGGGAGCTGTTTTTT. Amino acid sequence: CASSQDSRPNTGELFF.

The chain is built from TRBV19 and TRBJ2-1, with D maybe TRBD1 (5 bases). Per germline, CDR1 LNHDA and CDR2 SQIVND (reference sequence). This CDR3 has 16 residues. Trimming took 6 bases from V and 6 from J, leaving 21 bases between them. CDR3 loop: CASRHHGDLGANEQFF. For the CDR3, the DNA is TGTGCCAGTAGGCACCACGGAGACCTAGGGGCCAATGAGCAGTTCTTC.

This chain links TRBV27 with TRBJ1-1; no definite D call. The germline CDR1 and CDR2 sequences are MNHEY and SMNVEV (reference sequence). V shed 6 bases and J shed 4 bases, with 9 bases lying between them. This CDR3 contains 12 residues. The CDR3 nucleotides are TGTGCCAGCAGATTACGGGGCACTGAAGCTTTCTTT. Protein product: CASRLRGTEAFF.

This rearrangement joins TRBV25-1 to TRBJ1-6, with D possibly being TRBD1 (6 bases). The CDR3 is 15 amino acids. Germline loops: CDR1 MGHDK, CDR2 SYGVNS. V lost 2 bases, J lost 8 bases, and 13 bases lay in between. The CDR3 bases are TGTGCCAGCAGTGAAGCACAGGGTTTTCATTCACCCCTCCACTTT. This encodes CASSEAQGFHSPLHF.

The J gene is TRBJ2-5, the V gene TRBV7-8; possibly TRBD1 or TRBD2 for D (5 bases each). V dropped 3 bases and J dropped 5 bases, with 16 bases sitting between them. The CDR3 runs to 15 residues. CDR1 and CDR2 (germline): SGHVS, FQNEAQ. The CDR3: CASSFWGSPPETQYF. CDR3 coding DNA: TGTGCCAGCAGCTTTTGGGGGAGTCCTCCGGAGACCCAGTACTTC.

In this sample, this clonotype turned up once. The chain combines TRBV6-4 with TRBJ2-1; the D is unclear. V was pared by 9 bases and J by 3 bases, with 15 bases between. Germline V gene lookup returns CDR1 MRHNA and CDR2 SNTAGT. The CDR3 consists of 14 residues. The CDR3 region is CASLNDTLYNEQFF. The CDR3 region has the DNA TGTGCCAGTCTAAACGACACCCTCTACAATGAGCAGTTCTTC.

This clonotype was seen more than once but under ten times. The V gene is TRBV7-9, the J gene TRBJ2-5, with TRBD2 as a possible D gene (6 bases). CDR1 and CDR2 (germline): SEHNR, FQNEAQ (reference sequence). The V gene lost 0 bases and the J gene lost 5 bases, with 13 bases spanning the gap. The CDR3 is 15 residues long. The CDR3 loop is CASSLAWQEGETQYF. CDR3 bases: TGTGCCAGCAGCTTAGCGTGGCAGGAGGGGGAGACCCAGTACTTC. The variable domain in full, with the rest retrieved from reference TRBV7-9 and TRBJ2-5, is DTGVSQNPRHKITKRGQNVTFRCDPISEHNRLYWYRQTLGQGPEFLTYFQNEAQLEKSRLLSDRFSAERPKGSFSTLEIQRTEQGDSAMYLCASSLAWQEGETQYFGPGTRLLVL.

J is TRBJ2-1 and V is TRBV24-1; D is unresolved. V lost 4 bases to trimming and J lost 7 bases, with 10 bases between them. CDR1 is KGHDR and CDR2 is SFDVKD in the germline V gene. This CDR3 is built from 13 residues. DNA for the CDR3: TGTGCCACCAGTGAGGGCATCGGGAATGAGCAGTTCTTC. The encoded protein is CATSEGIGNEQFF.